This TCR beta chain derives from a study of monozygotic twins with inflammatory bowel disease. Study outcomes and limitations: IBD patients, compared with healthy twins, shared fewer clonotypes with others (especially with disease activity).

Germline CDR1 SEHNR, CDR2 FQNEAQ (reference sequence). This CDR3 is built from 14 residues. Note on this clonotype: The antigen is unknown.

The RNA usage for each TCR library was 3500 ng of total RNA. The template switching step added UMIs that contained a 6-nucleotide sample barcode. The cDNA of both the TCRalpha and TCRbeta chains was subjected to two nested PCRs of about 15 and 9 cycles. TCRdb reprocessed the 5' RACE reads; each CDR3 protein has one entry and no DNA is given. The table lists about 350,000 distinct CDR3 sequences, with over 2% in the top ten. This clonotype was obtained from a human donor with ulcerative colitis or Crohn's disease, or a healthy co-twin of an affected twin (not recorded which). The chain has TRBV7-9 and TRBJ2-2; the TRBD2 assignment by TCRdb is unverifiable without DNA. Sequenced sample: blood. The chain's CDR3 is CASSLTGPYGELFF.